This TCR beta chain stems from a study of relationships among human T cell subsets. The CD45RA-negative fraction was bead-selected with anti-CD45RO to obtain memory T cells. From mRNA, alpha and beta CDR3 regions were amplified using semiquantitative ARM-PCR. Exponential amplification used communal superprimers after tagged nested gene-specific primers in ARM-PCR. Before the second round, exonuclease removed the nested primers. Each CDR3 protein is one row after TCRdb ran MiXCR on the multiplex PCR reads. The data contain several thousand distinct CDR3 sequences, 54% of them singletons. The study's findings and limits: Over 60% of CD8+ cytotoxic sequences came from clones with over 100 reads.

This clonotype has more than one count but fewer than ten. Its antigen remains unidentified. The length of the CDR3 is 16 residues. Germline V gene sequence: CDR1 SGHDT, CDR2 YYEEEE. V lost 7 bases to trimming and J lost 3 bases; unmatched junction nucleotides: 10. The sequenced material came from memory T cells sorted from blood. This chain joins TRBV5-6 and TRBJ1-6; TRBD1 aligns across 7 bases. The TCR comes from a man aged 40-49 years in good health. For the CDR3, the DNA is TGTGCCAGCCAATCGGCAGGGGGTATCTATAATTCACCCCTCCACTTT. Its translation: CASQSAGGIYNSPLHF.